This T cell receptor beta chain was obtained from a study of shared clonotypes between healthy human individuals. Study details: Used for every donor were three CD4 naive, three CD4 memory, two CD8 naive and one CD8 memory plate.

The protocol was immunoSEQ multiplex PCR, while the TCRdb copy is restricted to in-frame clones and leaves out a portion. The sample holds nearly 1 million clones, approximately 80% seen once. Note on this clone: The same CDR3 arises from other DNA sequences in this sample as well.

Adult donors, all healthy and HIV-negative, had no recent acute infections or vaccinations. The sequencing input was memory CD4+ T cells sorted from blood. This sample's subset: CD45RA-negative fraction. The sequence was obtained from a man between 18 and 35 years old in good health.

CDR3 sequence reads: CASSLERGSTDTQYF. The CDR3 DNA follows: TGTGCCAGCAGCTTGGAACGCGGGAGCACAGATACGCAGTATTTT. The chain is built from TRBV7-9 and TRBJ2-3; weak D call: TRBD2 (5 bases). The CDR3 consists of 15 residues. Germline values: CDR1 SEHNR, CDR2 FQNEAQ (reference sequence). Trimming shortened V by 3 bases and J by 0 bases, and 10 bases separated the two germline ends.